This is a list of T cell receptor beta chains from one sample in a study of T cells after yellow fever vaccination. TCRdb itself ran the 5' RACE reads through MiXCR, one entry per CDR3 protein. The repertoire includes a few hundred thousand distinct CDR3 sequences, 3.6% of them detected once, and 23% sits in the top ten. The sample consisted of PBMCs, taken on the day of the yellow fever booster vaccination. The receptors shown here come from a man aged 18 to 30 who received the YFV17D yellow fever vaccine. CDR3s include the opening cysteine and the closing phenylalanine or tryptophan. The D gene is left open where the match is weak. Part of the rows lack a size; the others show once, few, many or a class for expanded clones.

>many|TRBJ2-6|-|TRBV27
TGTGCCAGCAGCCCCATGAGGGGGGCCAACGTCCTGACTTTC
CASSPMRGANVLTF
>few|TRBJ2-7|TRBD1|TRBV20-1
TGCAGTGCTAGATCAGGGACAGGGGACGAGCAGTACTTC
CSARSGTGDEQYF
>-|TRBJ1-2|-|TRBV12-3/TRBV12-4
TGTGCCAGCAGTTTATTGAGTCCTGGGGTTGAAGGCTACACCTTC
CASSLLSPGVEGYTF
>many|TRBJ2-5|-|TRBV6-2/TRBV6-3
TGTGCCAGCAGTCCAACGGAAGAGACCCAGTACTTC
CASSPTEETQYF
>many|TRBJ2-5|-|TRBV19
TGTGCCAGTAGTATAGGTCAAGAGACCCAGTACTTC
CASSIGQETQYF
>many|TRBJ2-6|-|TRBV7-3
TGTGCCAGCAGCTTAACCCTCGGAGGGGCCAACGTCCTGACTTTC
CASSLTLGGANVLTF
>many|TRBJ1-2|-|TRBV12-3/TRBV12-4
TGTGCCACCCCTGGGGCCAGCGGCTACACCTTC
CATPGASGYTF
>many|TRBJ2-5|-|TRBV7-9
TGTGCCAGCAGCTTTTCTTCCGGGCAAGAGACCCAGTACTTC
CASSFSSGQETQYF
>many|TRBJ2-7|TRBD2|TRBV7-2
TGTGCCAGCAGCACTCGACTAGCGGGGTCCTCCTACGAGCAGTACTTC
CASSTRLAGSSYEQYF
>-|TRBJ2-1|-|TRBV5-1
TGCGCCAGCAGCCTAGGCGGCGGGGAAGACTACAATGAGCAGTTCTTC
CASSLGGGEDYNEQFF
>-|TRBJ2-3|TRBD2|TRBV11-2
TGTGCCAGCAGCCCGCCGGGGGGCGGGGGGGATACGCAGTATTTT
CASSPPGGGGDTQYF
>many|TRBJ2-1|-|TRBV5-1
TGCGCCAGCAGCTCAACCGGGACCGAGTACAATGAGCAGTTCTTC
CASSSTGTEYNEQFF
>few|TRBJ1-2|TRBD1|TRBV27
TGTGCCAGCAGGGGACAGGGGGTTGGCTACACCTTC
CASRGQGVGYTF
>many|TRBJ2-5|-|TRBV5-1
TGCGCCACTCGAGATGAACAAGAGACCCAGTACTTC
CATRDEQETQYF
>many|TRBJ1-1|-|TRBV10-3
TGTGCCATCAGACGCCGTATAGACGGGGAATTAGGGATAACTGAAGCTTTCTTT
CAIRRRIDGELGITEAFF
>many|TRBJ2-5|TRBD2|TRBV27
TGTGCCAGCAGTCCACTCGGACTAGCAGATCCAGAGACCCAGTACTTC
CASSPLGLADPETQYF